Shown below are 3 T cell receptor beta chains from a single sample sequenced in a study of blood T cell repertoires in COVID-19. Using immunoSEQ multiplex PCR, the repertoire was profiled, and TCRdb retains in-frame clones only, with some absent. Of 150,000 to 200,000 clones in the sample, roughly 85% were seen once. Sequencing was performed on peripheral blood. The receptor set was obtained from a middle-aged man with active or convalescent COVID-19.

This clone was seen a single time. V and J are TRBV25-1 and TRBJ1-4; 10 positions agree with TRBD1. The trim removed 6 bases at V and 8 bases at J, leaving 12 bases unmatched. CDR3 size: 16 residues. Per germline, CDR1 MGHDK and CDR2 SYGVNS. CDR3 DNA sequence: TGTGCCAGCAGGAAAAAGATGACAGGGGGCAGAGAAAAACTGTTTTTT. It specifies CASRKKMTGGREKLFF.

This clone has only a few counts. V usage is TRBV27 and J usage is TRBJ1-3, with D unresolved. V was shortened by 0 bases and J by 0 bases, with 12 bases between the two germline ends. CDR3 length equals 17 residues. The V gene's germline CDR1 is MNHEY and CDR2 SMNVEV (reference sequence). The CDR3 spells CASSLSSGMLSGNTIYF. In DNA, the CDR3 is TGTGCCAGCAGTTTATCCTCCGGTATGCTCTCTGGAAACACCATATATTTT.

V gene TRBV4-1 combines with J gene TRBJ1-2; no reliable D call. Germline V lookup: CDR1 MGHRA, CDR2 YSYEKL. The CDR3 consists of 16 residues. The V and J ends lost 0 bases and 4 bases respectively, with 15 bases between them. The CDR3 loop is CASSQDRSALGYGYTF. The CDR3 bases are TGCGCCAGCAGCCAAGATAGGTCAGCTCTAGGCTATGGCTACACCTTC.